Below, one T cell receptor (beta chain) is given with its context. RNA extraction and reverse transcription yielded cDNA as sequencing template. Using immunoSEQ multiplex PCR, the repertoire was profiled, and TCRdb retains in-frame clones only, with some absent. The table shows about 97,000 clones, with 41% occurring only once. The sample belongs to a study of CD8+ T cells in alopecia areata. CDR1 is LNHNV, CDR2 YYDKDF, per germline (reference sequence). There are 13 residues in the CDR3. The ends were cut back, 1 base at V and 6 bases at J, with 9 bases in the middle. V and J are TRBV15 and TRBJ1-2, with D unclear. The clonotype was recovered from a human donor with alopecia areata. The sequencing input was CD4+ T cells sorted from blood. The CDR3 nucleotides are TGTGCCACCAGCAGAGCGTTGGTAAATGGCTACACCTTC. Its translation: CATSRALVNGYTF.